Sequencing of this TCR beta chain was carried out in a study of T cell repertoires in cytomegalovirus infection. Overall study context: From public TCR beta signatures came an indication of both CMV infection and matching HLA type.

TCRdb recomputed calls from the reads with MiXCR, one row per CDR3 protein. This sample has some 320,000 distinct CDR3 sequences, with 29% found just once. Turning to this clonotype: Antigen unknown.

Germline V gene data show CDR1 as SEHNR and CDR2 as FQNEAQ (reference sequence). The germline V and J ends were trimmed by 5 bases and 6 bases, with 13 bases remaining between them. The CDR3 sequence is 13 residues long. Study-level results: HLA-C-restricted CMV clonotypes gave the most frequent clonotype in two of eight donors.

This chain connects TRBV7-9 to TRBJ1-2; D call uncertain. The starting material was cultured PBMCs, obtained from culture after CMV antigen stimulation. This receptor was obtained from a human donor in good health (CMV status not recorded). Some clones in this sample may be carry-over from other donors' samples. The CDR3 loop is CASSTVDGNGYTF. The CDR3 bases are TGTGCCAGCAGCACGGTCGACGGGAATGGCTACACCTTC.